This TCR beta chain was obtained from a study of blood T cell repertoires in COVID-19. Study summary: Material from acute and convalescent COVID-19 was sourced from the United States, Italy and Spain. T cells, B-cell-depleted T cells, or PBMCs supplied cDNA or gDNA.

CDR3 size: 16 residues. Per germline, CDR1 LGHDT and CDR2 YNNKEL (reference sequence). V lost 2 bases, J lost 5 bases, and 8 bases stayed unmatched. In the authors' workflow: Amplification of reference gene primers provided the estimated nucleated cell counts. Produced via immunoSEQ multiplex PCR; TCRdb's table is partial and in-frame only. D and trimming come from the DNA, and the V and J calls and clone size come from that table. This table holds 95,000 or so clones, 70% to 85% found once. The specimen sequenced was peripheral blood. This clonotype originated in a human donor in a cohort sampled during active COVID-19. The rearrangement uses TRBV3-1 (or the pseudogene TRBV3-2) and TRBJ1-1; TRBD1 matches 10 bases. Written as DNA, the CDR3 is TGTGCCAGCAGCCAAAGAAGGACAGGGGGACGGACTGAAGCTTTCTTT. Translating gives CASSQRRTGGRTEAFF.